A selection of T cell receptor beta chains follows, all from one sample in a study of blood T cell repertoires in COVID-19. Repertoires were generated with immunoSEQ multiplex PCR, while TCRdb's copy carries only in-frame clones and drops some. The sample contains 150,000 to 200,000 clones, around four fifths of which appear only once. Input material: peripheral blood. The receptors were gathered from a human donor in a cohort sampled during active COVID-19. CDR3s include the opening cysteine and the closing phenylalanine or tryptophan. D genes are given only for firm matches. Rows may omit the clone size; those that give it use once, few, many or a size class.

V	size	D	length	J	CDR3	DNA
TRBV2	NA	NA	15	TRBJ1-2	CASAEGGLSNYGYTF	TGTGCCAGTGCTGAGGGGGGGCTGTCTAACTATGGCTACACCTTC
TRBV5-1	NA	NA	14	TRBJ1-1	CASSLGVRGTEAFF	TGCGCCAGCAGCTTGGGGGTAAGGGGCACTGAAGCTTTCTTT
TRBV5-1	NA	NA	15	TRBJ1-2	CASSLARGSDYGYTF	TGCGCCAGCAGCTTGGCCAGAGGCTCTGACTATGGCTACACCTTC
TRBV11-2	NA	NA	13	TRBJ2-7	CASSLVASYEQYF	TGTGCCAGCAGCTTAGTGGCTTCCTACGAGCAGTACTTC
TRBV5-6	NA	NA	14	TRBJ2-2	CASSLRGGTGELFF	TGTGCCAGCAGCTTGCGAGGGGGCACCGGGGAGCTGTTTTTT
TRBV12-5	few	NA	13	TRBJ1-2	CASGLYDFHGYTF	TGTGCTAGTGGTTTGTACGACTTCCATGGCTACACCTTC
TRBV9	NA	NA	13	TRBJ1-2	CASSRRDTEGYTF	TGTGCCAGCAGCCGCCGGGACACCGAAGGCTACACCTTC
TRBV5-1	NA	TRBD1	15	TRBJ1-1	CASSLDRGGNTEAFF	TGCGCCAGCAGCCTCGACAGGGGAGGGAACACTGAAGCTTTCTTT
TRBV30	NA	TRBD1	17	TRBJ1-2	CAWTPPGQGASNYGYTF	TGTGCCTGGACGCCTCCGGGACAGGGGGCTTCTAACTATGGCTACACCTTC
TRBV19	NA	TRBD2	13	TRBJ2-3	CASNGRHTDTQYF	TGTGCCAGTAACGGGAGGCACACAGATACGCAGTATTTT